Following are 28 T cell receptor beta chains from one sample sequenced in a study of spatial heterogeneity in lung cancer (dated by TCRdb to the late 2010s). The library came from 5' RACE. This sample was sequenced with a NextSeq 500. TCRdb ran its own pipeline on the public reads, namely fastp trimming at Q25 and MiXCR clone calling, and kept in-frame beta chains. Entries are consolidated by CDR3 protein sequence, retaining the most common genes and DNA. The sample profile shows about 9,600 distinct CDR3 sequences; around 7.3% of them were found once. The top ten clonotypes cover 15% to 20% of the sample. Antigens of these TCRs are unknown. The time point label, read with the paper, signifies: sample taken at primary tumor resection. The paper's findings and limits, for the study overall: The tumor nonsynonymous mutation count correlated with the number of expanded intratumoral alpha and beta TCRs.

The sample here was lung tumor tissue, taken at surgery. The origin of the receptors is a male donor with early-stage non-small cell lung cancer.

This clonotype was recorded a few times. The J gene is TRBJ2-2, the V gene TRBV18, with D possibly TRBD2 on 5 matching bases. The CDR3 loop spans 16 amino acids. The V gene lost 5 bases and the J gene lost 0 bases, with 13 bases spanning the gap. Germline V lookup: CDR1 KGHSH, CDR2 LQKENI. The CDR3 spells CASSSPGISNTGELFF. DNA of the CDR3: TGTGCCAGCTCATCCCCGGGGATTTCGAACACCGGGGAGCTGTTTTTT.

The table lists this clonotype with a few counts. The V gene is TRBV10-3, the J gene TRBJ1-4; D remains unclear. Trimming removed 2 bases at V and 7 bases at J, with 17 bases between. Germline assignment: CDR1 ENHRY and CDR2 SYGVKD. The CDR3 has 16 residues. CDR3 nucleotide sequence: TGTGCCATCAGTGAGCCGCACGGGGTTGGTGGTGAAAAACTGTTTTTT. It is translated as CAISEPHGVGGEKLFF.

V is TRBV7-8 and J is TRBJ1-6; 8 bases match TRBD1. With V trimmed by 4 bases and J by 13 bases, 9 bases remained unmatched. The CDR3 sequence is 14 residues long. Germline CDR1 SGHVS, CDR2 FQNEAQ. CDR3 region: CASSWDRPPGPLHF. CDR3 DNA: TGTGCCAGCAGCTGGGACAGGCCCCCTGGTCCCCTCCACTTT.

This clonotype was found many times. V gene TRBV7-2 combines with J gene TRBJ2-3; 7 bases line up with TRBD1. Germline CDR1 is SGHTA and CDR2 is FQGNSA. The junction had 7 bases not matched to a gene; V was cut back by 10 bases and J by 0 bases. The CDR3 consists of 14 residues. CDR3 region: CAIYRQGSTDTQYF. CDR3 nucleotide sequence: TGTGCCATCTACAGACAGGGAAGCACAGATACGCAGTATTTT.

The rearrangement links TRBV20-1 to TRBJ1-5, with 9 bases aligning to TRBD1. This CDR3 spans 13 amino acids. The trim removed 6 bases at V and 6 bases at J, leaving 6 bases unmatched. The germline gives CDR1 DFQATT, CDR2 SNEGSKA (reference sequence). CDR3 DNA sequence: TGCAGTGCAGGACAGGGACAGGGTCAGCCCCAGCATTTT. It specifies CSAGQGQGQPQHF.

By proportion, this clonotype is medium-sized. The chain has TRBV28 and TRBJ2-1, with 10 positions matching TRBD2. V lost 2 bases and J lost 9; bases outside the gene matches: 10. The CDR3 covers 16 residues. Germline CDR1 MDHEN, CDR2 SYDVKM. Written as DNA, the CDR3 is TGTGCCAGCAGTTTAGCCCCTAGCGGGAGCTTGGGTGAGCAGTTCTTC. It is translated as CASSLAPSGSLGEQFF.

This clonotype was detected ten times or more. CDR3 nucleotides: TGTGCCAGCAGTTCCCCGGGACTAGCGGGAGAGACCCAGTACTTC. It encodes CASSSPGLAGETQYF. V usage is TRBV28 and J usage is TRBJ2-5; 12 nucleotides line up with TRBD2. CDR1 and CDR2 (germline): MDHEN, SYDVKM. The CDR3 sequence is 15 residues long. V was clipped by 4 bases and J by 4 bases; unmatched bases: 4. Together with reference TRBV28 and TRBJ2-5, the CDR3 gives the full variable domain: DVKVTQSSRYLVKRTGEKVFLECVQDMDHENMFWYRQDPGLGLRLIYFSYDVKMKEKGDIPEGYSVSREKKERFSLILESASTNQTSMYLCASSSPGLAGETQYFGPGTRLLVL.

The chain recombines TRBV5-4 with TRBJ2-3; D is possibly TRBD1 or TRBD2 (6 bases each). The V and J ends lost 1 base and 2 bases respectively, with 8 bases between them. There are 14 residues in the CDR3. CDR1 is SGHNT, CDR2 YYREEE, per germline (reference sequence). The CDR3 bases are TGTGCCAGCAGCTTGAGGGGGGCCACAGATACGCAGTATTTT. Translating gives CASSLRGATDTQYF.

This chain links TRBV28 with TRBJ2-7; 7 nucleotides agree with TRBD2. Germline V CDR1 and CDR2: MDHEN, SYDVKM. V dropped 2 bases and J dropped 7; count of bases not matched to a gene: 8. There are 14 residues in the CDR3. In nucleotides, the CDR3 is TGTGCCAGCAGTTTACTAGCGGTCTGGGGGGAGCAGTACTTC. Its protein is CASSLLAVWGEQYF.

This clonotype occurred many times. The chain has TRBV2 and TRBJ2-2; no clear D gene. Germline V gene sequence: CDR1 SNHLY, CDR2 FYNNEI. V lost 6 bases and J lost 5, with 7 bases in between. The CDR3 has 12 amino acids. This CDR3 is CASRLNTGELFF. The CDR3 bases are TGTGCCAGCAGGCTAAATACCGGGGAGCTGTTTTTT.

This clonotype was counted at least ten times. The chain carries TRBV7-2 and TRBJ2-5; D remains ambiguous. Trimming removed 8 bases at V and 7 bases at J, with 11 bases between. Germline V gene lookup returns CDR1 SGHTA and CDR2 FQGNSA. The CDR3 contains 11 residues. Here the CDR3 DNA reads TGTGCCAGCGGTCTTCTTGGGACCCAGTACTTC. Encoded protein: CASGLLGTQYF.

Only a few counts were recorded for this clonotype. V is TRBV15 and J is TRBJ2-3; the match to TRBD1 covers 10 bases. Germline values: CDR1 LNHNV, CDR2 YYDKDF (reference sequence). There are 15 residues in the CDR3. J gave up 6 bases and V 1 base, and 4 bases lay outside the gene matches. CDR3 amino acids: CATSRVGDRGDTQYF. CDR3 bases: TGTGCCACCAGCAGAGTTGGGGACAGGGGTGATACGCAGTATTTT.

The V call is TRBV20-1, the J call TRBJ2-7; TRBD2 matches 10 bases. The germline CDR1 and CDR2 sequences are DFQATT and SNEGSKA (reference sequence). The trim removed 3 bases at V and 3 bases at J, leaving 8 bases unmatched. This CDR3 has 15 residues. CDR3 sequence reads: CSARAPSGRNYEQYF. The DNA for the CDR3 is TGCAGTGCTAGGGCACCTAGCGGGAGAAACTACGAGCAGTACTTC.

This clonotype was counted a few times. This rearrangement joins TRBV19 to TRBJ2-5, with a weak D call TRBD2 (6 bases). This CDR3 has 15 amino acids. Between the trimmed V and J ends, which lost 4 bases and 5 bases, there was a span of 17 bases. CDR1 is LNHDA, CDR2 SQIVND, per germline (reference sequence). The CDR3 spells CASSTALAPRETQYF. The DNA of the CDR3 is TGTGCCAGTAGTACCGCCCTAGCGCCCAGGGAGACCCAGTACTTC.

This clonotype was seen ten or more times. The chain joins TRBV29-1 to TRBJ1-4, with TRBD1 identical over 9 bases. Germline V gene lookup returns CDR1 SQVTM and CDR2 ANQGSEA. V lost 0 bases to trimming and J lost 7 bases; unmatched junction nucleotides: 6. This CDR3 contains 15 residues. The CDR3 DNA reads as TGCAGCGTTGAAGACCCGGACAGGGGAACTGAAAAACTGTTTTTT. Protein sequence: CSVEDPDRGTEKLFF.

This clonotype came up many times. The chain combines TRBV15 with TRBJ2-1, with D uncertain. V was shortened by 0 bases and J by 9 bases, with 9 bases between the two germline ends. The germline V gene encodes CDR1 LNHNV and CDR2 YYDKDF (reference sequence). The CDR3 has 13 residues. CDR3 region: CATSREGIGEQFF. The CDR3 bases are TGTGCCACCAGCAGAGAGGGGATTGGTGAGCAGTTCTTC.

This clonotype occurred many times. This rearrangement joins TRBV5-6 to TRBJ2-7, with a tentative D call TRBD1 (7 bases). CDR1 and CDR2 (germline): SGHDT, YYEEEE. The CDR3 is 15 residues long. V lost 0 bases, J lost 9 bases, and 19 bases lay in between. CDR3: CASSLEAGQSSGQYF. CDR3 DNA sequence: TGTGCCAGCAGCTTGGAGGCGGGACAGAGCTCCGGGCAGTACTTC.

In its sample, this clonotype was seen many times. The chain uses TRBV10-3 and TRBJ2-3; D is ambiguous. Germline-derived CDR1 and CDR2 are ENHRY and SYGVKD. The length of the CDR3 is 13 residues. The V gene lost 2 bases and the J gene lost 5 bases, with 8 bases spanning the gap. The CDR3 loop is CAISEIRGDTQYF. The CDR3 coding sequence is TGTGCCATCAGTGAGATTAGAGGAGATACGCAGTATTTT.

This clonotype showed up many times. DNA for the CDR3: TGTGCCAGCAGGACTAGCGGGAGAGGTGAGCAGTTCTTC. Its protein is CASRTSGRGEQFF. The rearrangement joins TRBV6-2 or TRBV6-3 to TRBJ2-1; TRBD2 aligns across 12 bases. With 6 bases clipped from V and 9 bases from J, the junction kept 3 bases outside the gene matches. There are 13 residues in the CDR3. CDR1 MNHEY and CDR2 SVGEGT come from the germline V gene.

The table lists this clonotype with many counts. The CDR3 reads CAISPRGGTDEKLFF. CDR3 sequence (DNA): TGTGCCATCAGCCCGAGGGGCGGGACGGATGAAAAACTGTTTTTT. The V call is TRBV10-3, the J call TRBJ1-4, with D perhaps TRBD1 (5 bases). The CDR3 extends over 15 amino acids. V was pared by 6 bases and J by 6 bases, with 17 bases between. Germline V lookup: CDR1 ENHRY, CDR2 SYGVKD.

Many counts were recorded for this clonotype. The genes are TRBV5-1 and TRBJ1-1; D remains unclear. The CDR3 consists of 13 residues. Germline CDR1 and CDR2: SGHRS and YFSETQ. Trimming took 5 bases from V and 1 from J, leaving 9 bases between them. The CDR3 DNA sequence: TGCGCCAGCAGATACGACGAGAACACTGAAGCTTTCTTT. It encodes CASRYDENTEAFF.

The V call is TRBV9, the J call TRBJ2-5, with D perhaps matching TRBD2 (5 bases). The CDR3 sequence is 16 residues long. V dropped 2 bases and J dropped 4 bases, with 18 bases sitting between them. Germline CDR1 is SGDLS and CDR2 is YYNGEE. The CDR3 bases are TGTGCCAGCAGCGTCACCCTTAGGCGAGGAGGAGAGACCCAGTACTTC. Translated, it gives CASSVTLRRGGETQYF. The full variable domain, with the rest looked up from reference TRBV9 and TRBJ2-5, is DSGVTQTPKHLITATGQRVTLRCSPRSGDLSVYWYQQSLDQGLQFLIQYYNGEERAKGNILERFSAQQFPDLHSELNLSSLELGDSALYFCASSVTLRRGGETQYFGPGTRLLVL.

The chain links TRBV3-1 to TRBJ2-5, with D possibly TRBD2 on 5 matching bases. The CDR3 contains 14 residues. Germline V CDR1 and CDR2: LGHDT, YNNKEL (reference sequence). Trimming pared 1 base from V and 2 bases from J, leaving 8 bases between. The CDR3: CASSQGSGQETQYF. For the CDR3, the DNA is TGTGCCAGCAGCCAAGGCAGCGGACAAGAGACCCAGTACTTC.

There are many counts of this clonotype. J is TRBJ2-7 and V is TRBV20-1, with a weak D call TRBD1 (6 bases). The germline gives CDR1 DFQATT, CDR2 SNEGSKA (reference sequence). Trimming cost V 1 base and J 4 bases, with 8 bases left between them. The CDR3 is made up of 12 amino acids. The CDR3 here is CSARAGAYEQYF. DNA of the CDR3: TGCAGTGCTAGAGCAGGGGCATACGAGCAGTACTTC.

The rearrangement uses TRBV10-3 and TRBJ1-2, with D unresolved. The germline V gene has CDR1 ENHRY and CDR2 SYGVKD. The V end was cut by 0 bases, the J end by 2 bases, with 13 bases between. The CDR3 is made up of 16 amino acids. Here the CDR3 DNA reads TGTGCCATCAGTGAGTCTTGGGGTTTAGACAACTATGGCTACACCTTC. Protein product: CAISESWGLDNYGYTF.

This clonotype was detected many times. CDR3 protein: CASSFWTGSSYEQYF. In nucleotides, the CDR3 is TGTGCCAGCAGTTTTTGGACAGGGTCCTCCTACGAGCAGTACTTC. The chain is built from TRBV28 and TRBJ2-7; 8 bases are a match to TRBD1. This CDR3 has 15 residues. Germline V CDR1 and CDR2: MDHEN, SYDVKM. V shed 3 bases and J 0 bases; nucleotides not matched to a gene: 4.

This sequence joins TRBV20-1 and TRBJ1-1, with D perhaps TRBD1 (5 bases). CDR1 is DFQATT, CDR2 SNEGSKA, per germline (reference sequence). Deletions cut 3 bases from V and 3 bases from J, with 17 bases between. The CDR3 length is 15 residues. This CDR3 reads CSASGALEGDTEAFF. The CDR3 bases are TGCAGTGCTAGTGGGGCCCTCGAGGGTGACACTGAAGCTTTCTTT.

This clonotype was detected many times. V usage is TRBV5-4 and J usage is TRBJ2-3, with a possible D match to TRBD1 (6 bases). Between the trimmed V and J ends, which lost 1 base and 1 base, there was a span of 7 bases. The CDR3 extends over 14 amino acids. Per germline, CDR1 SGHNT and CDR2 YYREEE (reference sequence). CDR3 nucleotide sequence: TGTGCCAGCAGCTTGCCAGGGGGCACAGATACGCAGTATTTT. Protein sequence: CASSLPGGTDTQYF.